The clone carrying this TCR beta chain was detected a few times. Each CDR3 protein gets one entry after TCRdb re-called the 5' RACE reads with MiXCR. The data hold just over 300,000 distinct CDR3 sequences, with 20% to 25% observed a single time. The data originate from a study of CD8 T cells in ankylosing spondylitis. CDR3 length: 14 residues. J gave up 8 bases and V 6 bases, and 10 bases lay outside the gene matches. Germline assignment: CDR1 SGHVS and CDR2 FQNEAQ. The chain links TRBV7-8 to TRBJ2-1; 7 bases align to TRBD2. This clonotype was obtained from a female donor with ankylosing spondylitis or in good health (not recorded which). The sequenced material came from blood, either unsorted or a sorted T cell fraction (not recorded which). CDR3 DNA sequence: TGTGCCAGCAGTTATATAGTGGGAGGGCATGAGCAGTTCTTC. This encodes CASSYIVGGHEQFF. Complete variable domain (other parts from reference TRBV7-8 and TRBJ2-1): GAGVSQSPRYKVAKRGQDVALRCDPISGHVSLFWYQQALGQGPEFLTYFQNEAQLDKSGLPSDRFFAERPEGSVSTLKIQRTQQEDSAVYLCASSYIVGGHEQFFGPGTRLTVL.